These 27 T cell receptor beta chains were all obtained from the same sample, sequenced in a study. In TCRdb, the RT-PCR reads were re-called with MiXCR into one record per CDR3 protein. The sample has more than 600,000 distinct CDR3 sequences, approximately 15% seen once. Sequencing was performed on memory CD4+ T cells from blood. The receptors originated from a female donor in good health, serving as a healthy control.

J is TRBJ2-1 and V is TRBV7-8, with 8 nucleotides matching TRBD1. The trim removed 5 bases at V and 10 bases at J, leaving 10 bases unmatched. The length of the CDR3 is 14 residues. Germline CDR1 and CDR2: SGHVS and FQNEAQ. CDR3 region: CASSIWTGPREQFF. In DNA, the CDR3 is TGTGCCAGCAGCATCTGGACAGGGCCACGGGAGCAGTTCTTC.

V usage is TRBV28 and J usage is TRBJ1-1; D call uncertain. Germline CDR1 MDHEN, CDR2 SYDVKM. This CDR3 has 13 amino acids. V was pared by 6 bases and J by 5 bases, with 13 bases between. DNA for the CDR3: TGTGCCAGCAGACCCCCCAGGCCTACTGAAGCTTTCTTT. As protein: CASRPPRPTEAFF.

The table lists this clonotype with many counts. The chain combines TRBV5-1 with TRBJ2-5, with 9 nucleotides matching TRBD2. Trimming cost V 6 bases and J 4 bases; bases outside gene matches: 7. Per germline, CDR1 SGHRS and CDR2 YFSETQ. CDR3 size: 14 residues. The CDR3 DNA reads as TGCGCCAGCACGGGACAGACTAGCGGAGAGACCCAGTACTTC. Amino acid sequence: CASTGQTSGETQYF.

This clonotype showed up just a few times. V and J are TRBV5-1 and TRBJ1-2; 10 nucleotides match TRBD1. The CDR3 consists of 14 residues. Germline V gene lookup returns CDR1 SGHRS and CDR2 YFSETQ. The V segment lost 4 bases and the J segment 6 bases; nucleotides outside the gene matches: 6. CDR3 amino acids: CASSGGQGGHGYTF. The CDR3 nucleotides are TGCGCCAGCAGCGGTGGACAGGGGGGACATGGCTACACCTTC.

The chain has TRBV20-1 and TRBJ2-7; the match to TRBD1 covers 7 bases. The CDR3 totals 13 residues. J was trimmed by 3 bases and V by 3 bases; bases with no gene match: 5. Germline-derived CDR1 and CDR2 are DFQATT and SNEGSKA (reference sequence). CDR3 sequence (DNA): TGCAGTGCTAGGGGGACAGAAATCTACGAGCAGTACTTC. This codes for CSARGTEIYEQYF.

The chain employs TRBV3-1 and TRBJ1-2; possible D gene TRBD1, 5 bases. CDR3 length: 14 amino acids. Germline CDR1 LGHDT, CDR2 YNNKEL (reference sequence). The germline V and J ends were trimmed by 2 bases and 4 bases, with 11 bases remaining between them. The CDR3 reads CASSQSGQTYGYTF. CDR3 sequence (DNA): TGTGCCAGCAGCCAATCGGGGCAGACCTATGGCTACACCTTC.

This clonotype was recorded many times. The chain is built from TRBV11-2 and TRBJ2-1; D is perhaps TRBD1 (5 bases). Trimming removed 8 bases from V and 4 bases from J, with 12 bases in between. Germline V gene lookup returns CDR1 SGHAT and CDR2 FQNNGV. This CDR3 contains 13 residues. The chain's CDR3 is CASHRQGYNEQFF. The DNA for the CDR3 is TGTGCCAGCCACCGCCAGGGTTACAATGAGCAGTTCTTC. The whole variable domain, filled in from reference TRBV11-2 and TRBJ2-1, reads EAGVAQSPRYKIIEKRQSVAFWCNPISGHATLYWYQQILGQGPKLLIQFQNNGVVDDSQLPKDRFSAERLKGVDSTLKIQPAKLEDSAVYLCASHRQGYNEQFFGPGTRLTVL.

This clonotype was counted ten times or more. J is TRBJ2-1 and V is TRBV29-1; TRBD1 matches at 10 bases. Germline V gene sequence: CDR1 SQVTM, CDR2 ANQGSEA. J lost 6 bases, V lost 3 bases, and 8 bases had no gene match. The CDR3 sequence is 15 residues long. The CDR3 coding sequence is TGCAGCGTTGATTCCCGGACAGGGGGGAGCAATGAGCAGTTCTTC. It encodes CSVDSRTGGSNEQFF.

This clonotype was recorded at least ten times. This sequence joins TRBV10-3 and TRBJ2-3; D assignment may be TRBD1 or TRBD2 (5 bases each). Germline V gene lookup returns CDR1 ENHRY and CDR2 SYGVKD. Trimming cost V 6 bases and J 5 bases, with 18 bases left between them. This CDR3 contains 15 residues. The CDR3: CAIRGVGVRGDTQYF. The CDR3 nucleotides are TGTGCCATCAGAGGGGTCGGCGTCCGGGGAGATACGCAGTATTTT.

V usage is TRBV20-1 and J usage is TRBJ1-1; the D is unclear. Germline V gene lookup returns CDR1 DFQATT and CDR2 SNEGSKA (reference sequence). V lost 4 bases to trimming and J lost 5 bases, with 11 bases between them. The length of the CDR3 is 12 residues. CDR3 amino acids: CSANGGGTEAFF. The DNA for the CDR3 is TGCAGTGCTAATGGAGGTGGGACTGAAGCTTTCTTT.

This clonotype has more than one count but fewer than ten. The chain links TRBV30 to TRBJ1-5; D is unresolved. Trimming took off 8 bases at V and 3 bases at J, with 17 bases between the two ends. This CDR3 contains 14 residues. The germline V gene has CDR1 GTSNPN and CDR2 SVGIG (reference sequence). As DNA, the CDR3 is TGTGCCAGATCGGATGGTGACATCAATCAGCCCCAGCATTTT. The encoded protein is CARSDGDINQPQHF.

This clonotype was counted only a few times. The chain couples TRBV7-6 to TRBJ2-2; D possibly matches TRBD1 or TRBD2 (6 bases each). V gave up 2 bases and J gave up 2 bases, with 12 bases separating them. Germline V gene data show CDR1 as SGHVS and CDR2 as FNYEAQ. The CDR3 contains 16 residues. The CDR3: CASSLFPGANTGELFF. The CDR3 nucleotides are TGTGCCAGCAGCTTATTTCCGGGGGCAAACACCGGGGAGCTGTTTTTT.

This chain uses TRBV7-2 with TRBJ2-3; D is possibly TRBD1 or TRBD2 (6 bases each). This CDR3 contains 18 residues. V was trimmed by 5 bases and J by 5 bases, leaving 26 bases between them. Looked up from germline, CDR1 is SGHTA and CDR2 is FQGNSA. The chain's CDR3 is CASSPNGRGVTTRDTQYF. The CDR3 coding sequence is TGTGCCAGCAGCCCGAACGGTAGGGGGGTGACGACCAGAGATACGCAGTATTTT.

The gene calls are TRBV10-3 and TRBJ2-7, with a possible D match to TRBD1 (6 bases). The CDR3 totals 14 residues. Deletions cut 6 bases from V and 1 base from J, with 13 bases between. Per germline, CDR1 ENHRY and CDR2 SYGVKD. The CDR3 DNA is TGTGCCATCAGGCGGACAGCCAGTTCCTACGAGCAGTACTTC. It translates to CAIRRTASSYEQYF.

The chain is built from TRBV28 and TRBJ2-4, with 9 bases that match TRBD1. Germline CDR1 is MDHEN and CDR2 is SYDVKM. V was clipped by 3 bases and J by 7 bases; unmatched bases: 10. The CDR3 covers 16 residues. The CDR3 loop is CASSFRFNDRGNIQYF. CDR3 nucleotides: TGTGCCAGCAGTTTCCGTTTTAACGACAGGGGGAACATTCAGTACTTC.

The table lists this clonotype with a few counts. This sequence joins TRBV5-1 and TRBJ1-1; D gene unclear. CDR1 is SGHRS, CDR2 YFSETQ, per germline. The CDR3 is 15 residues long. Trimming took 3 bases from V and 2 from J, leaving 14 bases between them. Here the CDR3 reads CASSSLRGGNTEAFF. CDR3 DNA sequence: TGCGCCAGCAGCTCTTTGCGCGGAGGCAACACTGAAGCTTTCTTT.

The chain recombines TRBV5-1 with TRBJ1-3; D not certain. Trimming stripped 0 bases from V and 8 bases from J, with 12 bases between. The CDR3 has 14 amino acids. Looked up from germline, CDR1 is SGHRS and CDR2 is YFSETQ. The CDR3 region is CASSLGPQEDTIYF. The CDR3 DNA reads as TGCGCCAGCAGCTTGGGACCTCAAGAAGACACCATATATTTT.

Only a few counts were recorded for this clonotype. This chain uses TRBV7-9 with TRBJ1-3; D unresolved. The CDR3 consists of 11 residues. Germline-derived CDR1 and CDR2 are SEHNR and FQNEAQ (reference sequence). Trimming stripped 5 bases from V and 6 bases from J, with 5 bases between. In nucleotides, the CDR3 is TGTGCCAGCAGCCACGAAAACACCATATATTTT. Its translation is CASSHENTIYF.

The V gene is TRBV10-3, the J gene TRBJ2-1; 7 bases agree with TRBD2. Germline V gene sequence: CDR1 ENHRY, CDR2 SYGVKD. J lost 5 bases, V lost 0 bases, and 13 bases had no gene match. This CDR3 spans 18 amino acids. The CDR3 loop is CAISESVRRLAVNNEQFF. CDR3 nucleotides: TGTGCCATCAGTGAGTCGGTTCGGCGGCTAGCGGTAAACAATGAGCAGTTCTTC.

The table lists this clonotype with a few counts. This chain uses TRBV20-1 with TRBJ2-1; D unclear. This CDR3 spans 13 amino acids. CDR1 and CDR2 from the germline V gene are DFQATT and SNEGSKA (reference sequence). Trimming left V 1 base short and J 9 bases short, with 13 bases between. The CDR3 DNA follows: TGCAGTGCTAGAGTTTTTGGGCCGGGTGAGCAGTTCTTC. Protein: CSARVFGPGEQFF.

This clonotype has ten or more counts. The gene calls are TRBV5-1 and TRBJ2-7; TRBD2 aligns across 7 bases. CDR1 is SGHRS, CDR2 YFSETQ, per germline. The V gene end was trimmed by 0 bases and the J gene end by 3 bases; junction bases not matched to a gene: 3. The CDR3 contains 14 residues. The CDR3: CASSLVGGSYEQYF. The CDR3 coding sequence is TGCGCCAGCAGCTTGGTCGGGGGGAGCTACGAGCAGTACTTC.

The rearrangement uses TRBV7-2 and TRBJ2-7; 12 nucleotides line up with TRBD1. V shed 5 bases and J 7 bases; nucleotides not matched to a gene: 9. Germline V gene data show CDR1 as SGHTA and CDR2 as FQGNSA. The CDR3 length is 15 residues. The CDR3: CASSIGTGGWGEQYF. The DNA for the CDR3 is TGTGCCAGCAGCATCGGGACAGGGGGCTGGGGTGAGCAGTACTTC.

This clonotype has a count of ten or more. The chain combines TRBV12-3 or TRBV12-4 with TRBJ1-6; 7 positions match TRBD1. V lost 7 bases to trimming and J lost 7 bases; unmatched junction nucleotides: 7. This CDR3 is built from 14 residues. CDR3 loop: CASTKQGTNSPLHF. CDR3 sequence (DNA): TGTGCCAGCACGAAACAGGGGACGAATTCACCCCTCCACTTT.

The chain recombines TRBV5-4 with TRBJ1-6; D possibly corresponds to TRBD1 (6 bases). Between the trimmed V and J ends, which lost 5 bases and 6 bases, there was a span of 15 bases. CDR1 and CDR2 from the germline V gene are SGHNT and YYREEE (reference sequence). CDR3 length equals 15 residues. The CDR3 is CASSSNQGSNSPLHF. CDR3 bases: TGTGCCAGCAGTTCCAATCAGGGGAGTAATTCACCCCTCCACTTT.

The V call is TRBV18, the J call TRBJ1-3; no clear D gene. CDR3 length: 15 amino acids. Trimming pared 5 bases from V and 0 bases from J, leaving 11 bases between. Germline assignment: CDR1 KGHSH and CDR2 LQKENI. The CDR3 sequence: CASSDTARSGNTIYF. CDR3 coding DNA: TGTGCCAGCTCAGATACAGCCCGCTCTGGAAACACCATATATTTT.

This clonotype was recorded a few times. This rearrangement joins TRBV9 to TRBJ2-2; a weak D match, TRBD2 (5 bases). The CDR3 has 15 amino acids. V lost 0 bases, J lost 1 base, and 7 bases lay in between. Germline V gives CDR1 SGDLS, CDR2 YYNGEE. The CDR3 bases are TGTGCCAGCAGCGTAGTAGCGAGGAACACCGGGGAGCTGTTTTTT. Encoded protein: CASSVVARNTGELFF.

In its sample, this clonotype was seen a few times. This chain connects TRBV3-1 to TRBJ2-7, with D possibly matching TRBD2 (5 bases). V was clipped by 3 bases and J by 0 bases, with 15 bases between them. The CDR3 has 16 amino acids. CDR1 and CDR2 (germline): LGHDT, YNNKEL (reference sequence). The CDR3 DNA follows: TGTGCCAGCAGCCAGCCCACCGGGGTGGGCTCCTACGAGCAGTACTTC. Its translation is CASSQPTGVGSYEQYF.